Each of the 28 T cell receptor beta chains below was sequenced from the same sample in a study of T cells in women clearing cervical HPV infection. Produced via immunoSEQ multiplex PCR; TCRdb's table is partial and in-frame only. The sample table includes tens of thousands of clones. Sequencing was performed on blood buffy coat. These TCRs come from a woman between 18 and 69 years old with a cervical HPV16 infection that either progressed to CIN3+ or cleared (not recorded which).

CDR3 loop: CASSVGTGRTEAFF. The covered CDR3 bases are TGTGCCAGTAGTGTCGGGACAGGAAGGACTGAA. The V call is TRBV19, the J call TRBJ1-1, with 8 bases matching TRBD1. From the germline J gene comes the end of the CDR3, since the read stops 3 residues before it. This CDR3 has 14 amino acids. Germline trimming cut 5 bases from V and 5 bases from J; bases unmatched to any gene: 7. Germline V gene sequence: CDR1 LNHDA, CDR2 SQIVND (reference sequence). The full variable domain, its missing parts supplied by reference TRBV19 and TRBJ1-1, is DGGITQSPKYLFRKEGQNVTLSCEQNLNHDAMYWYRQDPGQGLRLIYYSQIVNDFQKGDIAEGYSVSREKKESFPLTVTSAQKNPTAFYLCASSVGTGRTEAFFGQGTRLTVV.

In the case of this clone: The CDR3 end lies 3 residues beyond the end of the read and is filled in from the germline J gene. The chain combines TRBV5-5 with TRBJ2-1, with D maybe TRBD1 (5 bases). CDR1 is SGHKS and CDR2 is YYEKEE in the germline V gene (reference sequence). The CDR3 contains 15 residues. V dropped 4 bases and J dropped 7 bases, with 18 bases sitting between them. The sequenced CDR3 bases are TGTGCCAGCAGCCTAACGGGCCCCAGGGTGAATGAG. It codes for CASSLTGPRVNE. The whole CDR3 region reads CASSLTGPRVNEQFF.

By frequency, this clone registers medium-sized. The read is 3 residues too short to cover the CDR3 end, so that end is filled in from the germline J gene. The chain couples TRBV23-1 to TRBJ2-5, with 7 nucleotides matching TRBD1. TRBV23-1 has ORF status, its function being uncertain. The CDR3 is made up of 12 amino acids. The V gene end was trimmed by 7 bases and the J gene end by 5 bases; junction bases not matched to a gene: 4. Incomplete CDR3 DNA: TGCGCCAGCACGACAGGGCTGGAGACC. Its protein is CASTTGLET. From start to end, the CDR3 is CASTTGLETQYF.

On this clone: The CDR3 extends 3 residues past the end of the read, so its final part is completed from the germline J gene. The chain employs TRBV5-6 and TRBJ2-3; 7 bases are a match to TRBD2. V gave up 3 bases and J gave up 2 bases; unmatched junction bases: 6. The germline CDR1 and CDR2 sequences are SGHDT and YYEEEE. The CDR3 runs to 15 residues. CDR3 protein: CASSSKRGSTDTQYF. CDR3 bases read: TGTGCCAGCAGCTCCAAGCGGGGTTCCACAGATACG. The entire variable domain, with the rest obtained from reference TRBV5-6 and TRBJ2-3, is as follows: DAGVTQSPTHLIKTRGQQVTLRCSPKSGHDTVSWYQQALGQGPQFIFQYYEEEERQRGNFPDRFSGHQFPNYSSELNVNALLLGDSALYLCASSSKRGSTDTQYFGPGTRLTVL.

CDR3 DNA, as far as it was read: TGCAGTGCTAGTAGCCCGAGACCCCCAATGGAGACC. Translated: CSASSPRPPMET. The entire CDR3 is CSASSPRPPMETQYF. V usage is TRBV20-1 and J usage is TRBJ2-5; D is undetermined. The read ends 3 residues shy of where the CDR3 ends; the end is completed using the germline J gene. This CDR3 comprises 15 residues. V lost 3 bases and J 5 bases, leaving 19 bases between the germline ends. Per germline, CDR1 DFQATT and CDR2 SNEGSKA (reference sequence).

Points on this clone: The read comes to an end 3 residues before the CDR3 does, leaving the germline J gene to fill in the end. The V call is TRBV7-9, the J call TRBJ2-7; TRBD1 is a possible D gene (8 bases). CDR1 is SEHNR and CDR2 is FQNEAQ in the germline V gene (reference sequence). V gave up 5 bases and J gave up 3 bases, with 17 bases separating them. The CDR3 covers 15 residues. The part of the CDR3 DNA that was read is TGTGCCAGCAGCATACAGGGGGAGGGTTACTACGAG. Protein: CASSIQGEGYYE. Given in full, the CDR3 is CASSIQGEGYYEQYF.

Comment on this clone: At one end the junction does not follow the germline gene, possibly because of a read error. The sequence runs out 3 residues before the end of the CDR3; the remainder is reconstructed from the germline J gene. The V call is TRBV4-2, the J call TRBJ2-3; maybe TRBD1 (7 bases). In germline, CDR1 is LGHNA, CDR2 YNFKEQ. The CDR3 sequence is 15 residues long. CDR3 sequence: CASSQEEGAWDTQYF. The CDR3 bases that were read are TGCGCCAGCAGCCAAGAGGAGGGGGCTTGGGATACG.

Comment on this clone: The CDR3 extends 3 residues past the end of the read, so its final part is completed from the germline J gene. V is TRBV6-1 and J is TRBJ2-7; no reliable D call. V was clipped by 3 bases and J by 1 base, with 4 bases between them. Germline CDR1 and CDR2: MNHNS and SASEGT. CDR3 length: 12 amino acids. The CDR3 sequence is CASSDFSYEQYF. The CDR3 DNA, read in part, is TGTGCCAGCAGTGACTTTTCCTACGAG.

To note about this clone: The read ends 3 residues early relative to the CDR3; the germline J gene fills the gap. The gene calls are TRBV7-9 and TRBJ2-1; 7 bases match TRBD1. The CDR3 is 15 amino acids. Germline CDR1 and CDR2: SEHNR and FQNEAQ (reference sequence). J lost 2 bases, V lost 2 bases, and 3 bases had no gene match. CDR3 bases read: TGTGCCAGCAGCTTAAGGGGGCGAACCTACAATGAG. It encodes CASSLRGRTYNE. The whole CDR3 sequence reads CASSLRGRTYNEQFF. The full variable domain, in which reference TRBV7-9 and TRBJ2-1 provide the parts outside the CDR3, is DTGVSQNPRHKITKRGQNVTFRCDPISEHNRLYWYRQTLGQGPEFLTYFQNEAQLEKSRLLSDRFSAERPKGSFSTLEIQRTEQGDSAMYLCASSLRGRTYNEQFFGPGTRLTVL.

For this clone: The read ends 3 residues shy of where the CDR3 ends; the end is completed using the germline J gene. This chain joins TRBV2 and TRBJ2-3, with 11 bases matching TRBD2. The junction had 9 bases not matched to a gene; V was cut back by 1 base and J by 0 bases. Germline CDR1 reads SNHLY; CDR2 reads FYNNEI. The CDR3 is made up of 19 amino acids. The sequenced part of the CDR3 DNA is TGTGCCAGCAGTGAAGGGGGAGGACTAGCGGGTCCCAGCACAGATACG. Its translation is CASSEGGGLAGPSTDT. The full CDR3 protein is CASSEGGGLAGPSTDTQYF.

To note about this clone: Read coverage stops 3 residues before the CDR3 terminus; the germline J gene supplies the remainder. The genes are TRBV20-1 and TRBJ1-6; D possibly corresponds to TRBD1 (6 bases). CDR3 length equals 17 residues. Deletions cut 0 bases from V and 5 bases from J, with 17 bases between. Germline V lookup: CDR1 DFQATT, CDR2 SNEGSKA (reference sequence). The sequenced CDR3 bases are TGCAGTGCTAGAGACCAGACCAGAACAGGGAATAATTCACCC. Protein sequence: CSARDQTRTGNNSP. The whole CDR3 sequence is CSARDQTRTGNNSPLHF.

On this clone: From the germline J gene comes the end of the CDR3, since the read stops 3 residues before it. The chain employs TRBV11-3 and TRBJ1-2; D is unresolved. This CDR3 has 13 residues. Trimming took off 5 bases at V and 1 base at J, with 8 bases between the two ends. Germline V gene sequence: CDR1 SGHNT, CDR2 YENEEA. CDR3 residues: CASSLDCNYGYTF. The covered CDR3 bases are TGTGCCAGCAGCCTGGACTGTAACTATGGC.

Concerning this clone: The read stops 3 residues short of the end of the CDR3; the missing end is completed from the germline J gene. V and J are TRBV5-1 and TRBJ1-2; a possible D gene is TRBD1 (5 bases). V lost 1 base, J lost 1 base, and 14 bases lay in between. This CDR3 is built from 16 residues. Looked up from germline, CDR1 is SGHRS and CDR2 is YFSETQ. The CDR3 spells CASSLNRPAVNYGYTF. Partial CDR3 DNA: TGCGCCAGCAGCTTGAACAGGCCTGCCGTTAACTATGGC.

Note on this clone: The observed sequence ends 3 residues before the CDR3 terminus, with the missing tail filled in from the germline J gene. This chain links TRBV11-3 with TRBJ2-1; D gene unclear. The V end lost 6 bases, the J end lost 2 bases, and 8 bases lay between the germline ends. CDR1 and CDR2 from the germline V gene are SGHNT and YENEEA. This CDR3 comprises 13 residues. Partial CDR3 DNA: TGTGCCAGCAGTCAGGAAACCTACAATGAG. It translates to CASSQETYNE. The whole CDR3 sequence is CASSQETYNEQFF.

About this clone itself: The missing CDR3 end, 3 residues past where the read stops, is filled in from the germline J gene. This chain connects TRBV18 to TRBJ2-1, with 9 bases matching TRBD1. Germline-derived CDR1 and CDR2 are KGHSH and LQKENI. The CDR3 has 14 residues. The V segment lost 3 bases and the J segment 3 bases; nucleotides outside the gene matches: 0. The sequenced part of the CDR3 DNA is TGTGCCAGCTCACCGGGACAGGGCTACAATGAG. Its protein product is CASSPGQGYNE. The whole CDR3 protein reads CASSPGQGYNEQFF. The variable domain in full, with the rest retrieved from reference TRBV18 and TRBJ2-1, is NAGVMQNPRHLVRRRGQEARLRCSPMKGHSHVYWYRQLPEEGLKFMVYLQKENIIDESGMPKERFSAEFPKEGPSILRIQQVVRGDSAAYFCASSPGQGYNEQFFGPGTRLTVL.

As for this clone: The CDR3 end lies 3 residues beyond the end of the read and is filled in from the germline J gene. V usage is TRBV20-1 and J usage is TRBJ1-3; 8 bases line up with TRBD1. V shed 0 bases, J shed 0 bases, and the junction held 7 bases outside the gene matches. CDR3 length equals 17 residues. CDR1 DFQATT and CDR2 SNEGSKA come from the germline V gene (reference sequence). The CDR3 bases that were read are TGCAGTGCTAGAGATGGGGGACAGGTCCACTCTGGAAACACC. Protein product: CSARDGGQVHSGNT. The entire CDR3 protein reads CSARDGGQVHSGNTIYF.

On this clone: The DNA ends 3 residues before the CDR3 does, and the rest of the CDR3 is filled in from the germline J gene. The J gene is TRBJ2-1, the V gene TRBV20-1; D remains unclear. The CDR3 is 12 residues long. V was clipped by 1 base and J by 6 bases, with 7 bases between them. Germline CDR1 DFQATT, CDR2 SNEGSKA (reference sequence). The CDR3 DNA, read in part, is TGCAGTGCTAGAGTACTCCTCAATGAG. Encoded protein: CSARVLLNE. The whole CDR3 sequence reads CSARVLLNEQFF.

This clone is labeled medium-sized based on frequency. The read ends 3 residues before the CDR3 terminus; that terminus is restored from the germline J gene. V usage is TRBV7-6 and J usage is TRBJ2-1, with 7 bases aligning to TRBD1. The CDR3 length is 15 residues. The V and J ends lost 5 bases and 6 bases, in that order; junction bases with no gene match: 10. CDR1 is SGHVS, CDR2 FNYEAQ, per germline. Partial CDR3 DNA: TGTGCCAGCAGCCAGGGGGTAGGGGTCGGCAATGAG. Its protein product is CASSQGVGVGNE. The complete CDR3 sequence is CASSQGVGVGNEQFF. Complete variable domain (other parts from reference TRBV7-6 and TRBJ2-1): GAGVSQSPRYKVTKRGQDVALRCDPISGHVSLYWYRQALGQGPEFLTYFNYEAQQDKSGLPNDRFSAERPEGSISTLTIQRTEQRDSAMYRCASSQGVGVGNEQFFGPGTRLTVL.

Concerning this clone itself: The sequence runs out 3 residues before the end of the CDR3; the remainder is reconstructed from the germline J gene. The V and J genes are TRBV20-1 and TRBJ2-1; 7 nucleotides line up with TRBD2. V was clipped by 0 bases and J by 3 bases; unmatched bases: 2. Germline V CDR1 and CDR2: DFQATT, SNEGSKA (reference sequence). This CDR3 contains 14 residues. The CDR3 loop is CSARDSGLYNEQFF. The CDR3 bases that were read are TGCAGTGCTAGAGATAGCGGGCTCTACAATGAG.

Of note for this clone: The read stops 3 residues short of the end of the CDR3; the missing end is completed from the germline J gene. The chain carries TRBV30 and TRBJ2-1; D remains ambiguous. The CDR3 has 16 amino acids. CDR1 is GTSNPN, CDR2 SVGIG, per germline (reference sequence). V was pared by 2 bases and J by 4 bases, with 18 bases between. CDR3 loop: CAWSSQGLTLYNEQFF. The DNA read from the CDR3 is TGTGCCTGGAGTTCCCAAGGTCTTACCCTTTACAATGAG.

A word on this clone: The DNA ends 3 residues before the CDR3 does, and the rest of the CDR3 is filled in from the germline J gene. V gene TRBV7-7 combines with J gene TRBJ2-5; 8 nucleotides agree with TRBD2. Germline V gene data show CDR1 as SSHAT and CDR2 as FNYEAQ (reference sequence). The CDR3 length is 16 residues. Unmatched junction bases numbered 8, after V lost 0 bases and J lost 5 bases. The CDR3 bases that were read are TGTGCCAGCAGCTTAGCCAAAACGGGGGGGGGCGAGACC. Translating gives CASSLAKTGGGET. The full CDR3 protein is CASSLAKTGGGETQYF.

CDR3 sequence reads: CASSVVRASGRMSEQFF. CDR3 DNA (partial): TGTGCCAGCAGCGTAGTTAGGGCTAGCGGGAGAATGTCTGAG. This chain joins TRBV9 and TRBJ2-1; the match to TRBD2 covers 10 bases. The CDR3 extends 3 residues past the end of the read, so its final part is completed from the germline J gene. Germline V gene data show CDR1 as SGDLS and CDR2 as YYNGEE. Trimming took 0 bases from V and 9 from J; bases not matched to a gene: 12. The CDR3 length is 17 residues. Full variable domain (outside the CDR3, taken from reference TRBV9 and TRBJ2-1): DSGVTQTPKHLITATGQRVTLRCSPRSGDLSVYWYQQSLDQGLQFLIQYYNGEERAKGNILERFSAQQFPDLHSELNLSSLELGDSALYFCASSVVRASGRMSEQFFGPGTRLTVL.

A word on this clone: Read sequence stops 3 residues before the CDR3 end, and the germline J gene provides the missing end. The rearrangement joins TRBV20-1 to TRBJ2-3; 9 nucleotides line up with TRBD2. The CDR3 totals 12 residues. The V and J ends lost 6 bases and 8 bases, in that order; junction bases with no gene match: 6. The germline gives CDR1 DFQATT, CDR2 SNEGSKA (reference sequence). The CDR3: CSAPAGGGTQYF. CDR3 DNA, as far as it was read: TGCAGTGCCCCGGCGGGAGGGGGTACG.

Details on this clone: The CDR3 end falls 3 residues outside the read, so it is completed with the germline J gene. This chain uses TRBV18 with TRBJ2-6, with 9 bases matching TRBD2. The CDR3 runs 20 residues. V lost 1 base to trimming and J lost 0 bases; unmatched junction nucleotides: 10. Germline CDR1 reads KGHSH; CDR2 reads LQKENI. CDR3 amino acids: CASSPLSGRPLYSGANVLTF. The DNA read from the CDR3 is TGTGCCAGCTCACCACTAAGCGGGAGGCCCCTATACTCTGGGGCCAACGTC.

The CDR3 reads CSARSGLVITGELFF. The CDR3 DNA, read in part, is TGCAGTGCTAGATCGGGACTAGTAATCACCGGGGAG. V is TRBV20-1 and J is TRBJ2-2; TRBD2 aligns across 8 bases. The read comes to an end 3 residues before the CDR3 does, leaving the germline J gene to fill in the end. This CDR3 comprises 15 residues. The germline V gene has CDR1 DFQATT and CDR2 SNEGSKA (reference sequence). J lost 4 bases, V lost 2 bases, and 6 bases had no gene match.

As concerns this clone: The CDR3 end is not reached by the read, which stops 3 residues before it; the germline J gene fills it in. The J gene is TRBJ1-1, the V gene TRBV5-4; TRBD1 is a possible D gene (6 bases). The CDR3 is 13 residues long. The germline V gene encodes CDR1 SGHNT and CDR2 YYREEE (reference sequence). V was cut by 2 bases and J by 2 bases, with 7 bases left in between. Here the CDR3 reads CASSLQGNTEAFF. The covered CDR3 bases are TGTGCCAGCAGCTTACAGGGTAACACTGAA.

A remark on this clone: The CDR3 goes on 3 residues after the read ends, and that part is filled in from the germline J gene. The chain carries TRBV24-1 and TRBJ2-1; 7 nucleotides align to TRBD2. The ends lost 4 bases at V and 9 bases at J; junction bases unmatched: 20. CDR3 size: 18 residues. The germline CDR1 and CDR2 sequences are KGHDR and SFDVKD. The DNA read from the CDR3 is TGTGCCACCAGTGACCTCCGGGCGGGAGTACGGGGTGGAGGTGAG. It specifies CATSDLRAGVRGGGE. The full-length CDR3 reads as CATSDLRAGVRGGGEQFF.

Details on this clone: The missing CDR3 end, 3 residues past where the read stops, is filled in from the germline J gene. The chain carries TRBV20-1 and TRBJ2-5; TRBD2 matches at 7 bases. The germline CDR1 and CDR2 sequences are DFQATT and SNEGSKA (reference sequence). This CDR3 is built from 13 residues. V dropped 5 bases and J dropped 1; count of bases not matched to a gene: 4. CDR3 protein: CSADGLGQETQYF. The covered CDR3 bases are TGCAGTGCTGACGGACTAGGCCAAGAGACC.